The 13 T cell receptor beta chains given below trace back to one sample, sequenced in a study of cytomegalovirus exposure and HLA in healthy donors. PCR involved 60 Vbeta and 13 Jbeta primers. Assay: immunoSEQ multiplex PCR; the TCRdb copy retains only in-frame clones and omits some. The table has fewer than 90,000 clones, roughly 78% seen once. Sequenced material: PBMCs. These receptor sequences come from a male donor in good health and CMV-seropositive.

The chain links TRBV6-5 to TRBJ2-1, with D unclear. The CDR3 loop spans 15 amino acids. Trimming took 6 bases from V and 0 from J, leaving 12 bases between them. Germline-derived CDR1 and CDR2 are MNHEY and SVGAGI. The CDR3 sequence is CASSNKPSSYNEQFF. The CDR3 DNA follows: TGTGCCAGCAGCAATAAACCCAGCTCCTACAATGAGCAGTTCTTC.

V usage is TRBV4-2 and J usage is TRBJ2-7; D remains unclear. The length of the CDR3 is 12 residues. Trimming left V 2 bases short and J 3 bases short, with 5 bases between. Germline values: CDR1 LGHNA, CDR2 YNFKEQ. CDR3 sequence reads: CASSQNNYEQYF. The DNA of the CDR3 is TGTGCCAGCAGCCAAAATAACTACGAGCAGTACTTC.

CDR3 in DNA: TGTGCCAGTTCTATCGTGATTAACACTGAAGCTTTCTTT. It specifies CASSIVINTEAFF. The chain links TRBV19 to TRBJ1-1, with D hard to call. V lost 8 bases and J lost 2, with 12 bases in between. This CDR3 spans 13 amino acids. CDR1 and CDR2 from the germline V gene are LNHDA and SQIVND (reference sequence).

The rearrangement links TRBV7-6 to TRBJ2-3; 11 positions match TRBD1. J lost 4 bases, V lost 3 bases, and 6 bases had no gene match. The CDR3 totals 16 residues. In germline, CDR1 is SGHVS, CDR2 FNYEAQ. The CDR3 is CASSFPGQGGSDTQYF. In nucleotides, the CDR3 is TGTGCCAGCAGCTTTCCGGGACAGGGGGGGTCAGATACGCAGTATTTT.

The rearrangement joins TRBV27 to TRBJ2-7; TRBD1 might be the D (6 bases). The germline V gene has CDR1 MNHEY and CDR2 SMNVEV (reference sequence). The CDR3 runs 15 residues. Trimming stripped 6 bases from V and 6 bases from J, with 21 bases between. CDR3 nucleotide sequence: TGTGCCAGCAGGCTCAGAGGGGGTCGACCTGCCGAGCAGTACTTC. Translation gives CASRLRGGRPAEQYF.

J is TRBJ2-1 and V is TRBV25-1; 8 bases line up with TRBD2. The CDR3 is made up of 17 amino acids. With V trimmed by 5 bases and J by 5 bases, 14 bases remained unmatched. Germline CDR1 reads MGHDK; CDR2 reads SYGVNS. CDR3 sequence reads: CASSSSHGLAKNNEQFF. Written as DNA, the CDR3 is TGTGCCAGCAGTTCGTCCCACGGACTAGCCAAGAACAATGAGCAGTTCTTC.

The chain combines TRBV6-5 with TRBJ2-7, with 7 bases that match TRBD2. V was pared by 5 bases and J by 0 bases, with 4 bases of the junction left unmatched. The CDR3 is 14 residues long. Germline-derived CDR1 and CDR2 are MNHEY and SVGAGI. The CDR3 reads CASSLASGSYEQYF. The DNA of the CDR3 is TGTGCCAGCAGTCTGGCTAGCGGCTCCTACGAGCAGTACTTC.

The V call is TRBV5-4, the J call TRBJ1-4, with D uncertain. V was shortened by 4 bases and J by 5 bases, with 9 bases between the two germline ends. The CDR3 contains 13 residues. Per germline, CDR1 SGHNT and CDR2 YYREEE (reference sequence). The CDR3: CASSDGRNEKLFF. The CDR3 DNA follows: TGTGCCAGCAGCGATGGGAGGAATGAAAAACTGTTTTTT.

This chain links TRBV6-6 with TRBJ2-7, with D possibly matching TRBD2 (6 bases). CDR3 length equals 15 residues. The V gene lost 1 base and the J gene lost 3 bases, with 13 bases spanning the gap. Germline CDR1 and CDR2: MNHNY and SVGAGI (reference sequence). Here the CDR3 reads CASSYLYGSFYEQYF. DNA for the CDR3: TGTGCCAGCAGTTACTTGTACGGGAGCTTCTACGAGCAGTACTTC.

CDR3 sequence (DNA): TGTGCCAGCAGTCAGACTAGCGGGAGGAACACCGGGGAGCTGTTTTTT. Its translation: CASSQTSGRNTGELFF. The rearrangement joins TRBV2 to TRBJ2-2; TRBD2 matches at 12 bases. This CDR3 is built from 16 residues. Germline trimming cut 5 bases from V and 1 base from J; bases unmatched to any gene: 2. The germline gives CDR1 SNHLY, CDR2 FYNNEI.

The genes are TRBV2 and TRBJ2-7; TRBD1 matches at 8 bases. CDR1 SNHLY and CDR2 FYNNEI come from the germline V gene. The V gene end was trimmed by 5 bases and the J gene end by 3 bases; junction bases not matched to a gene: 6. The CDR3 has 14 residues. This CDR3 is CASSPDRGGYEQYF. CDR3 in DNA: TGTGCCAGCAGTCCCGACAGGGGTGGCTACGAGCAGTACTTC.

This clone occurred a few times. The rearrangement links TRBV2 to TRBJ2-1; D is possibly TRBD1 (5 bases). Trimming shortened V by 3 bases and J by 2 bases, and 8 bases separated the two germline ends. Germline V gene data show CDR1 as SNHLY and CDR2 as FYNNEI. The CDR3 covers 14 residues. In DNA, the CDR3 is TGTGCCAGCAGTGACAGGGTAACCTACAATGAGCAGTTCTTC. It specifies CASSDRVTYNEQFF.

The chain has TRBV19 and TRBJ2-3; 9 bases align to TRBD2. This CDR3 has 15 residues. Losses at the gene ends were 5 bases for V and 4 bases for J; bases not matched to a gene: 7. Per germline, CDR1 LNHDA and CDR2 SQIVND (reference sequence). Here the CDR3 reads CASSGIAGAPDTQYF. In DNA form, the CDR3 reads TGTGCCAGTAGTGGCATAGCGGGAGCTCCAGATACGCAGTATTTT.